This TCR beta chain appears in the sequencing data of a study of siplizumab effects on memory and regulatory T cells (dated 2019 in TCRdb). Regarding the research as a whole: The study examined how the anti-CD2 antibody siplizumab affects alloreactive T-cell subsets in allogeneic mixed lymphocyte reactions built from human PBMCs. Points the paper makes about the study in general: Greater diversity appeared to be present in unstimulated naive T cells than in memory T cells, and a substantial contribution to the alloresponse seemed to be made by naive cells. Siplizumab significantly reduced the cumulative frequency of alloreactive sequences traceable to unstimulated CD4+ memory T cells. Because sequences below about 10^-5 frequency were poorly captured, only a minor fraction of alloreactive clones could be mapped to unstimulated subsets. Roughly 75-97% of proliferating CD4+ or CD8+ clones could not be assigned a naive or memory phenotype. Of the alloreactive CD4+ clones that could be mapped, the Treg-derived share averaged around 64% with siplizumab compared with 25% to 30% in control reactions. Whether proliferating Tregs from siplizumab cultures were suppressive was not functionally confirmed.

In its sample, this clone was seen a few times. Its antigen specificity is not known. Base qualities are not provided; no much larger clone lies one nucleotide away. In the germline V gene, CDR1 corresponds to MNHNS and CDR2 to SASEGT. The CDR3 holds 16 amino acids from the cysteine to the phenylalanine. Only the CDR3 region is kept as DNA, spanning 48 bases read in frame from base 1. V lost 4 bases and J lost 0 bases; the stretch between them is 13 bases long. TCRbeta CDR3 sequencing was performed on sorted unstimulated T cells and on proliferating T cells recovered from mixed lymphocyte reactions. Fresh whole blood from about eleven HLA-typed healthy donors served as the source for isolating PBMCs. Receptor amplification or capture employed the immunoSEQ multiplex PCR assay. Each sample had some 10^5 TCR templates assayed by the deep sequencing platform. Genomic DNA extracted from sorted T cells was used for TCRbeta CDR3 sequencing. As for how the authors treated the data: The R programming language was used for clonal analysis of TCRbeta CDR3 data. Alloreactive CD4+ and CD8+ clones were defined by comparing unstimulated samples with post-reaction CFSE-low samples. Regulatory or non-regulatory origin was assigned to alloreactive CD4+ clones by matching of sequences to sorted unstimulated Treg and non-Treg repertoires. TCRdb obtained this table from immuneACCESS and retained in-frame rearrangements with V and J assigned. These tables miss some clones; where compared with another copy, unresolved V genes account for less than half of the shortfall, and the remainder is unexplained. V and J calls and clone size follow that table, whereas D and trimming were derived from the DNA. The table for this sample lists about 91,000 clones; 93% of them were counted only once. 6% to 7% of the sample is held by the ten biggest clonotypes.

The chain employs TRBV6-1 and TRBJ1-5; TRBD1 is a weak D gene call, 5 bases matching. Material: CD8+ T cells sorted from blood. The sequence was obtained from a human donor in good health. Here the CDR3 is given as CASSAGTEYSNQPQHF. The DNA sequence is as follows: TGTGCCAGCAGTGCCGGGACGGAGTATAGCAATCAGCCCCAGCATTTT.